Below are 20 T cell receptor beta chains sequenced from a single sample in a study of T cell responses to AZD1222 COVID-19 vaccine. Using immunoSEQ multiplex PCR, the repertoire was profiled, and TCRdb retains in-frame clones only, with some absent. The sample shows tens of thousands of clones, nearly 90% of them seen only once. This specimen consisted of peripheral blood, obtained on day 0 of AZD1222 vaccination. The receptors shown here come from an adult in good health.

The J gene is TRBJ2-3, the V gene TRBV29-1; TRBD2 might be the D (5 bases). Per germline, CDR1 SQVTM and CDR2 ANQGSEA. The CDR3 extends over 13 amino acids. V lost 3 bases, J lost 1 base, and 8 bases lay in between. CDR3 sequence: CSVEGSRTDTQYF. CDR3 DNA sequence: TGCAGCGTTGAGGGGAGTCGCACAGATACGCAGTATTTT.

This rearrangement joins TRBV2 to TRBJ2-3, with D perhaps matching TRBD1 (6 bases). This CDR3 has 17 amino acids. Trimming took off 6 bases at V and 4 bases at J, with 23 bases between the two ends. Per the germline V gene, CDR1 is SNHLY and CDR2 is FYNNEI. The CDR3 reads CASSEQGLAQGPDTQYF. The CDR3, as DNA: TGTGCCAGCAGCGAGCAGGGCCTAGCTCAGGGGCCAGATACGCAGTATTTT.

This clone was seen only a few times. The V gene is TRBV11-1, the J gene TRBJ1-1; 9 positions agree with TRBD1. Trimming took 5 bases from V and 0 from J; bases not matched to a gene: 4. The CDR3 covers 15 residues. CDR1 is SGHAT, CDR2 FQDESV, per germline (reference sequence). The CDR3, as DNA: TGTGCCAGCAGCAAGACAGGGGGGATGAACACTGAAGCTTTCTTT. It translates to CASSKTGGMNTEAFF.

The V and J genes are TRBV5-6 and TRBJ1-2; 11 bases line up with TRBD1. CDR1 SGHDT and CDR2 YYEEEE come from the germline V gene. After removal of 2 bases from V and 8 bases from J, the junction contained 8 bases not matched to a gene. The CDR3 totals 15 residues. CDR3 sequence: CASSFGTGGWEGYTF. In DNA form, the CDR3 reads TGTGCCAGCAGCTTTGGGACAGGGGGTTGGGAAGGCTACACCTTC.

A single count supports this clone. The CDR3 DNA is TGTGCCAGCAGCGTAGGGTCTAGCGGGAGTAACAATGAGCAGTTCTTC. This translates into CASSVGSSGSNNEQFF. The chain links TRBV9 to TRBJ2-1; 10 bases line up with TRBD2. V was clipped by 0 bases and J by 5 bases; unmatched bases: 5. Germline V gene sequence: CDR1 SGDLS, CDR2 YYNGEE. The CDR3 totals 16 residues.

This sequence joins TRBV15 and TRBJ1-2; D unresolved. Trimming cost V 0 bases and J 4 bases, with 12 bases left between them. The CDR3 loop spans 15 amino acids. Germline CDR1 and CDR2: LNHNV and YYDKDF (reference sequence). The CDR3 reads CATSRDSGGSYGYTF. The CDR3 nucleotides read TGTGCCACCAGCAGAGACTCCGGAGGGTCCTATGGCTACACCTTC.

This clone came up once. V usage is TRBV5-1 and J usage is TRBJ1-1, with D possibly matching TRBD1 (6 bases). CDR3 length equals 15 residues. The germline CDR1 and CDR2 sequences are SGHRS and YFSETQ. The V and J ends lost 0 bases and 4 bases respectively, with 13 bases between them. CDR3 sequence reads: CASSLGQGRGTEAFF. The CDR3 bases are TGCGCCAGCAGCTTGGGGCAGGGGCGAGGCACTGAAGCTTTCTTT.

The V and J genes are TRBV6-6 and TRBJ2-7; the D is unclear. The germline V gene has CDR1 MNHNY and CDR2 SVGAGI (reference sequence). V lost 4 bases to trimming and J lost 4 bases, with 5 bases between them. This CDR3 is 11 amino acids long. CDR3 region: CASSLEYEQYF. CDR3 coding DNA: TGTGCCAGCAGTTTGGAGTACGAGCAGTACTTC.

The J gene is TRBJ2-5, the V gene TRBV5-1, with D uncertain. Per germline, CDR1 SGHRS and CDR2 YFSETQ. Trimming took 0 bases from V and 0 from J, leaving 9 bases between them. CDR3 length: 15 amino acids. The CDR3, as DNA: TGCGCCAGCAGCTTGGCCGACAACGACCAAGAGACCCAGTACTTC. Translated, it gives CASSLADNDQETQYF.

V gene TRBV14 combines with J gene TRBJ2-3; no definite D call. The germline V gene encodes CDR1 SGHDN and CDR2 FVKESK. V was clipped by 3 bases and J by 3 bases, with 7 bases between them. CDR3 length equals 13 residues. The CDR3, as DNA: TGTGCCAGCAGCCAGGACCTGACAGATACGCAGTATTTT. As protein: CASSQDLTDTQYF. Variable domain in full (rest from reference TRBV14 and TRBJ2-3): EAGVTQFPSHSVIEKGQTVTLRCDPISGHDNLYWYRRVMGKEIKFLLHFVKESKQDESGMPNNRFLAERTGGTYSTLKVQPAELEDSGVYFCASSQDLTDTQYFGPGTRLTVL.

The V call is TRBV19, the J call TRBJ2-1; no clear D gene. Germline V gene sequence: CDR1 LNHDA, CDR2 SQIVND (reference sequence). This CDR3 has 15 amino acids. With 11 bases removed from V and 0 bases from J, the gap between germline ends came to 17 bases. In nucleotides, the CDR3 is TGTGCCGCCAGTATGTCGGTACTCTCCTACAATGAGCAGTTCTTC. Its translation: CAASMSVLSYNEQFF.

This clone has just one count. V gene TRBV7-2 combines with J gene TRBJ2-1; D is unresolved. Trimming pared 5 bases from V and 5 bases from J, leaving 16 bases between. The CDR3 spans 15 residues. Germline loops: CDR1 SGHTA, CDR2 FQGNSA. The CDR3 loop reads CASSARSSMNNEQFF. The CDR3 bases are TGTGCCAGCAGCGCCAGAAGTTCGATGAACAATGAGCAGTTCTTC.

CDR3 in amino acids: CASSQDVSLGIWQKETQYF. In DNA form, the CDR3 reads TGTGCCAGCAGCCAAGATGTTAGCCTGGGAATTTGGCAAAAAGAGACCCAGTACTTC. The rearrangement uses TRBV4-2 and TRBJ2-5; no clear D. Trimming cost V 0 bases and J 3 bases, with 23 bases left between them. The germline V gene encodes CDR1 LGHNA and CDR2 YNFKEQ. The CDR3 length is 19 residues.

This rearrangement joins TRBV6-5 to TRBJ1-5; TRBD1 is a possible D gene (6 bases). The germline gives CDR1 MNHEY, CDR2 SVGAGI. The CDR3 spans 12 residues. V lost 8 bases and J 4 bases, leaving 9 bases between the germline ends. DNA for the CDR3: TGTGCCAGCCGGACAGCTAATCAGCCCCAGCATTTT. This codes for CASRTANQPQHF.

This clone was counted only a few times. The V and J genes are TRBV30 and TRBJ1-2; D remains unclear. CDR1 is GTSNPN and CDR2 is SVGIG in the germline V gene (reference sequence). This CDR3 spans 13 amino acids. Trimming removed 3 bases at V and 6 bases at J, with 14 bases between. The chain's CDR3 is CAWRGAWADGYTF. Written as DNA, the CDR3 is TGTGCCTGGAGGGGCGCGTGGGCGGATGGCTACACCTTC.

The CDR3 here is CASSSEDNEQFF. CDR3 bases: TGTGCCAGCAGCTCTGAAGACAATGAGCAGTTCTTC. The chain uses TRBV5-4 and TRBJ2-1; D call uncertain. CDR3 length equals 12 residues. CDR1 is SGHNT and CDR2 is YYREEE in the germline V gene (reference sequence). Trimming removed 3 bases at V and 5 bases at J, with 6 bases between.

V usage is TRBV7-9 and J usage is TRBJ2-7; 12 bases fit TRBD2. J gave up 7 bases and V 5 bases, and 3 bases lay outside the gene matches. Germline CDR1 and CDR2: SEHNR and FQNEAQ (reference sequence). The CDR3 is made up of 13 amino acids. The CDR3 here is CASSRLAGGEQYF. CDR3 nucleotides: TGTGCCAGCAGCCGCCTAGCGGGAGGGGAGCAGTACTTC.

The chain is built from TRBV19 and TRBJ1-1; possible D gene TRBD1, 5 bases. The ends were cut back, 4 bases at V and 5 bases at J, with 11 bases in the middle. CDR3 length: 13 amino acids. Germline V gives CDR1 LNHDA, CDR2 SQIVND (reference sequence). CDR3 sequence reads: CASSTGLGTEAFF. The CDR3 DNA is TGTGCCAGTAGTACAGGGTTAGGGACTGAAGCTTTCTTT.

The V call is TRBV6-1, the J call TRBJ2-4; D is uncertain. Trimming shortened V by 2 bases and J by 7 bases, and 12 bases separated the two germline ends. Germline lookup yields CDR1 MNHNS and CDR2 SASEGT. This CDR3 is 14 amino acids long. Written as DNA, the CDR3 is TGTGCCAGCAGTGAAAGGAGACCCGGCAACATTCAGTACTTC. It yields the protein CASSERRPGNIQYF.

The chain is built from TRBV3-1 (or the pseudogene TRBV3-2) and TRBJ1-2, with TRBD1 identical over 8 bases. With 6 bases clipped from V and 4 bases from J, the junction kept 7 bases outside the gene matches. The germline CDR1 and CDR2 sequences are LGHDT and YNNKEL (reference sequence). CDR3 length: 14 residues. The CDR3 is CASSGQGASYGYTF. As DNA, the CDR3 is TGTGCCAGCAGTGGCCAGGGGGCCAGCTATGGCTACACCTTC.